The 12 T cell receptor beta chains given below trace back to one sample, sequenced in a study of CD8+CD57+ T cells in acquired aplastic anemia. All patients picked for sequencing had shown, by flow cytometry, an expansion of CD8+CD57+ cells. Genomic DNA served as template for TCR beta VDJ and CDR3 profiling. Each CDR3 protein gets one entry after TCRdb re-called the reads with MiXCR. The data contain 150,000 to 200,000 distinct CDR3 sequences, 45% to 50% of them seen just once; the ten biggest clones take up roughly 30%. Sequenced sample: sorted CD4+, CD8+, or CD8+CD57+ T cells (not recorded which) from PBMCs. The receptors originated from a human donor with aplastic anemia.

This chain joins TRBV7-6 and TRBJ2-1; the match to TRBD2 covers 8 bases. Germline V gene data show CDR1 as SGHVS and CDR2 as FNYEAQ. The CDR3 has 14 residues. The junction had 1 base not matched to a gene; V was cut back by 5 bases and J by 1 base. In DNA form, the CDR3 reads TGTGCCAGCAGCACGGGAGGGTCCTACAATGAGCAGTTCTTC. It translates to CASSTGGSYNEQFF.

The chain couples TRBV30 to TRBJ1-1, with TRBD1 as a possible D gene (6 bases). The CDR3 has 14 residues. CDR1 is GTSNPN, CDR2 SVGIG, per germline (reference sequence). With 1 base removed from V and 1 base from J, the gap between germline ends came to 10 bases. DNA of the CDR3: TGTGCCTGGAGTGACGGGGGCCCGAACACTGAAGCTTTCTTT. The encoded protein is CAWSDGGPNTEAFF.

This sequence joins TRBV24-1 and TRBJ2-3; D is unclear. This CDR3 has 16 residues. V was trimmed by 0 bases and J by 1 base, leaving 10 bases between them. Germline CDR1 is KGHDR and CDR2 is SFDVKD. CDR3 sequence: CATSDLQLGGTDTQYF. CDR3 DNA sequence: TGTGCCACCAGTGATTTGCAATTAGGAGGCACAGATACGCAGTATTTT.

The table lists this clonotype with a few counts. The chain recombines TRBV10-1 with TRBJ2-7; D tentatively reads TRBD1 or TRBD2 (5 bases each). The CDR3 loop spans 13 amino acids. Trimming shortened V by 8 bases and J by 6 bases, and 17 bases separated the two germline ends. CDR1 is WNHNN, CDR2 SYGVQD, per germline (reference sequence). As DNA, the CDR3 is TGCGCCAGCGCCCCACAGGTAGCGAGCGAGCAGTACTTC. Protein product: CASAPQVASEQYF.

The chain employs TRBV29-1 and TRBJ2-5; 8 positions agree with TRBD2. Germline V gene data show CDR1 as SQVTM and CDR2 as ANQGSEA. The CDR3 is 13 residues long. J lost 4 bases, V lost 3 bases, and 4 bases had no gene match. In nucleotides, the CDR3 is TGCAGCGTTGATGGCGGGAGGAGAGAGACCCAGTACTTC. Residues: CSVDGGRRETQYF.

This chain uses TRBV19 with TRBJ1-2, with D unclear. The CDR3 consists of 12 residues. Per germline, CDR1 LNHDA and CDR2 SQIVND (reference sequence). Trimming pared 10 bases from V and 4 bases from J, leaving 13 bases between. The CDR3, as DNA: TGTGCCACCAGATTTGGCATCTATGGCTACACCTTC. Its protein product is CATRFGIYGYTF.

V and J are TRBV7-6 and TRBJ2-1; 10 bases line up with TRBD2. The CDR3 covers 16 residues. Germline V gene lookup returns CDR1 SGHVS and CDR2 FNYEAQ. V dropped 4 bases and J dropped 5; count of bases not matched to a gene: 8. The chain's CDR3 is CASSSPLAGVNNEQFF. CDR3 in DNA: TGTGCCAGCAGCTCCCCTCTAGCGGGAGTAAACAATGAGCAGTTCTTC.

J is TRBJ2-7 and V is TRBV6-1; unclear D gene. This CDR3 has 16 amino acids. Germline CDR1 is MNHNS and CDR2 is SASEGT. V dropped 7 bases and J dropped 0 bases, with 19 bases sitting between them. The CDR3 reads CASTPRYRVASYEQYF. Written as DNA, the CDR3 is TGTGCCAGCACCCCCCGTTATAGGGTAGCCTCCTACGAGCAGTACTTC.

The chain uses TRBV20-1 and TRBJ2-7; 7 nucleotides agree with TRBD2. Trimming removed 0 bases from V and 3 bases from J; junction bases left unmatched: 11. The CDR3 consists of 16 residues. Germline V CDR1 and CDR2: DFQATT, SNEGSKA (reference sequence). Here the CDR3 reads CSARDASSGRFYEQYF. CDR3 DNA sequence: TGCAGTGCTAGAGATGCTTCTAGCGGTAGGTTCTACGAGCAGTACTTC.

This clonotype was seen many times. V is TRBV14 and J is TRBJ1-2; D uncertain. Trimming stripped 0 bases from V and 8 bases from J, with 13 bases between. The CDR3 loop spans 14 amino acids. The germline gives CDR1 SGHDN, CDR2 FVKESK. CDR3 DNA sequence: TGTGCCAGCAGCCAAGAAGTTTTTCTCAGGGGCTACACCTTC. Protein sequence: CASSQEVFLRGYTF.

The chain recombines TRBV10-1 with TRBJ2-7; D ambiguous. The V end was cut by 2 bases, the J end by 2 bases, with 4 bases between. The CDR3 sequence is 12 residues long. Germline CDR1 is WNHNN and CDR2 is SYGVQD (reference sequence). CDR3 sequence: CASSENTYEQYF. The CDR3 coding sequence is TGCGCCAGCAGTGAGAACACCTACGAGCAGTACTTC.

This clonotype was seen at least ten times. The rearrangement joins TRBV7-9 to TRBJ1-1, with 7 bases fitting TRBD1. This CDR3 spans 14 amino acids. Germline values: CDR1 SEHNR, CDR2 FQNEAQ (reference sequence). J lost 4 bases, V lost 4 bases, and 6 bases had no gene match. CDR3 bases: TGTGCCAGCAGCTGGGACAGCCGGATCACTGAAGCTTTCTTT. Encoded protein: CASSWDSRITEAFF.